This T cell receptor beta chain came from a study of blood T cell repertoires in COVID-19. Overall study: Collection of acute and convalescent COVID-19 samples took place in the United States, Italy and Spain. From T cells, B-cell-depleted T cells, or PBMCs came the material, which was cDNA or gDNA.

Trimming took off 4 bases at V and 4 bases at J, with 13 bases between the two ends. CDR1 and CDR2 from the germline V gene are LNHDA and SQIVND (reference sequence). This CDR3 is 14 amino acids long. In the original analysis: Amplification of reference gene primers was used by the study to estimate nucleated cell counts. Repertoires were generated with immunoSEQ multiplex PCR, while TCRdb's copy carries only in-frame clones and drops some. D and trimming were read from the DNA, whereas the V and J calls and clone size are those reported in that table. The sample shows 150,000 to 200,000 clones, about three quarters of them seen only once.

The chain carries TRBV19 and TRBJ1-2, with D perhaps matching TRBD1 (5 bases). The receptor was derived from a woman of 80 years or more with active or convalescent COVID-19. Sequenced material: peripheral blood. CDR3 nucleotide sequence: TGTGCCAGTAGTAGCACAGGTGCTGGCTATGGCTACACCTTC. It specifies CASSSTGAGYGYTF.